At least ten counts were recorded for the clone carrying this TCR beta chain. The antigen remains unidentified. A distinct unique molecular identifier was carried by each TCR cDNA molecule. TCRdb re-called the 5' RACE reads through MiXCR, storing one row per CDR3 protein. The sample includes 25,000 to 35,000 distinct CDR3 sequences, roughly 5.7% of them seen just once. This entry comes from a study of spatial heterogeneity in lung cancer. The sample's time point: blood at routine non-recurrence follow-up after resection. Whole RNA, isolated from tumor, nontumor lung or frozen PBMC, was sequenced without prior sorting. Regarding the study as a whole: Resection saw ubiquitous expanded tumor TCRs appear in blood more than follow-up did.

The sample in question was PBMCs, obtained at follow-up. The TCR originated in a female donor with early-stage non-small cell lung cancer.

CDR3 region: CASSYSGLTSGGTDTQYF. CDR3 bases: TGTGCCAGCAGTTACTCGGGATTAACTAGCGGGGGCACAGATACGCAGTATTTT. The chain carries TRBV6-5 and TRBJ2-3; 10 nucleotides match TRBD2. From germline, CDR1 is MNHEY and CDR2 SVGAGI. The CDR3 is made up of 18 amino acids. Trimming at V came to 0 bases and at J to 1 base, leaving 7 bases not matched to a gene.